This T cell receptor beta chain appears in the sequencing data of a study of cytomegalovirus exposure and HLA in healthy donors. Findings and limits, study-wide: Most TCR sequences showed up rarely, but some public TCRs showed up in many donors. Researchers reported in a later analysis that common viral pathogens appeared linked to several top clusters.

This clone showed up just a few times. Its antigen remains unknown. The CDR3 is 15 amino acids. Germline assignment: CDR1 LNHDA and CDR2 SQIVND (reference sequence). Losses at the gene ends were 5 bases for V and 1 base for J; bases not matched to a gene: 7. Vbeta (60) and Jbeta (13) primers were used in the PCR. Method: immunoSEQ multiplex PCR; TCRdb's copy keeps in-frame clones and lacks some. This repertoire shows around 100,000 clones, around three quarters found once; its top ten account for roughly 3%. The V and J genes are TRBV19 and TRBJ1-1; 7 nucleotides line up with TRBD1. This receptor was taken from a young woman in good health and CMV-seropositive. The sequencing input was PBMCs. CDR3 region: CASSSSGTENTEAFF. For the CDR3, the DNA is TGTGCCAGTAGTTCGTCCGGGACAGAGAACACTGAAGCTTTCTTT.